Following are 24 T cell receptor beta chains from one sample sequenced in a study of blood T cell repertoires in COVID-19. Profiled with immunoSEQ multiplex PCR; TCRdb holds only in-frame clones, not every one. In the table there are about half a million clones, approximately 90% of which are singletons. The sequenced sample was PBMCs or T cells enriched from blood (not recorded which). The receptors were sampled from a woman aged 60-75 years who had recovered from COVID-19.

The chain recombines TRBV2 with TRBJ1-5; no definite D call. Deletions cut 4 bases from V and 6 bases from J, with 13 bases between. CDR3 size: 14 residues. Germline CDR1 SNHLY, CDR2 FYNNEI. Written as DNA, the CDR3 is TGTGCCAGCAGTGGAAATCAAGCCTCTCAGCCCCAGCATTTT. It codes for CASSGNQASQPQHF.

This chain joins TRBV10-3 and TRBJ2-3; 10 nucleotides line up with TRBD2. The germline V gene has CDR1 ENHRY and CDR2 SYGVKD. This CDR3 contains 19 residues. Trimming at V came to 8 bases and at J to 0 bases, leaving 17 bases not matched to a gene. The CDR3 bases are TGTGCCATCCACGACCTGGGGGCTAGCGGGGGATCTAGCACAGATACGCAGTATTTT. Translated: CAIHDLGASGGSSTDTQYF.

J is TRBJ2-3 and V is TRBV2; 9 positions agree with TRBD2. Germline trimming cut 5 bases from V and 5 bases from J; bases unmatched to any gene: 11. The germline gives CDR1 SNHLY, CDR2 FYNNEI. The CDR3 covers 16 residues. In DNA, the CDR3 is TGTGCCAGCAGTCACCAAGGCGGGGGGGCCGAAGATACGCAGTATTTT. It codes for CASSHQGGGAEDTQYF.

The V call is TRBV28, the J call TRBJ1-2; a weak D match, TRBD1 (5 bases). This CDR3 is 15 amino acids long. Trimming took 7 bases from V and 6 from J, leaving 21 bases between them. CDR1 and CDR2 from the germline V gene are MDHEN and SYDVKM. The CDR3 region is CASTPRIGSRDGYTF. The CDR3, as DNA: TGTGCCAGCACCCCTCGGATCGGGAGCAGGGATGGCTACACCTTC.

This clone was observed once. The J gene is TRBJ2-3, the V gene TRBV4-2; the D gene is possibly TRBD2 (5 bases). This CDR3 is 16 amino acids long. CDR1 LGHNA and CDR2 YNFKEQ come from the germline V gene. V was trimmed by 0 bases and J by 4 bases, leaving 14 bases between them. The CDR3 nucleotides are TGTGCCAGCAGCCAAGATCGGCGAGGGAACCCAGATACGCAGTATTTT. Residues: CASSQDRRGNPDTQYF.

The genes are TRBV9 and TRBJ2-2; possibly TRBD1 for D (5 bases). Germline assignment: CDR1 SGDLS and CDR2 YYNGEE. V was pared by 0 bases and J by 0 bases, with 9 bases between. The CDR3 spans 16 residues. The CDR3 DNA sequence: TGTGCCAGCAGCGTAGCTGGACACCCGAACACCGGGGAGCTGTTTTTT. Translation gives CASSVAGHPNTGELFF.

The chain links TRBV5-4 to TRBJ1-1; a possible D gene is TRBD1 (6 bases). V was cut by 6 bases and J by 0 bases, with 15 bases left in between. Germline CDR1 reads SGHNT; CDR2 reads YYREEE (reference sequence). The CDR3 is 15 amino acids. CDR3: CASKPSGTMNTEAFF. The CDR3 DNA reads TGTGCCAGCAAACCGTCCGGGACAATGAACACTGAAGCTTTCTTT.

This clone was seen more than once but under ten times. The genes are TRBV7-9 and TRBJ1-1; D unclear. V was trimmed by 5 bases and J by 8 bases, leaving 9 bases between them. Germline lookup yields CDR1 SEHNR and CDR2 FQNEAQ (reference sequence). The CDR3 runs to 11 residues. In DNA, the CDR3 is TGTGCCAGCAGCCCCGCAGTCGAAGCTTTCTTT. Its protein is CASSPAVEAFF.

The chain recombines TRBV10-3 with TRBJ2-6; D uncertain. Trimming pared 2 bases from V and 0 bases from J, leaving 5 bases between. Germline V lookup: CDR1 ENHRY, CDR2 SYGVKD. This CDR3 region has 15 residues. In DNA, the CDR3 is TGTGCCATCAGTGAGGGTAGCTCTGGGGCCAACGTCCTGACTTTC. This gives the protein CAISEGSSGANVLTF.

The V and J genes are TRBV6-5 and TRBJ1-5; a possible D gene is TRBD1 (6 bases). The germline V gene encodes CDR1 MNHEY and CDR2 SVGAGI. Trimming took off 7 bases at V and 6 bases at J, with 19 bases between the two ends. This CDR3 spans 15 amino acids. The CDR3 DNA follows: TGTGCCAGCACCGCGTACCAGGGGATCCCTCAGCCCCAGCATTTT. It translates to CASTAYQGIPQPQHF.

V is TRBV28 and J is TRBJ1-2; a weak D match, TRBD1 (5 bases). The CDR3 length is 15 residues. Germline CDR1 reads MDHEN; CDR2 reads SYDVKM. Trimming removed 4 bases at V and 13 bases at J, with 25 bases between. CDR3 coding DNA: TGTGCCAGCAGTTGGCGGGGCAGGGAGTCTGGTTATTGCACCTTC. As protein: CASSWRGRESGYCTF.

This chain uses TRBV3-1 (or the pseudogene TRBV3-2) with TRBJ2-3, with no clear D. V was clipped by 4 bases and J by 6 bases, with 8 bases between them. The CDR3 length is 12 residues. The germline CDR1 and CDR2 sequences are LGHDT and YNNKEL (reference sequence). CDR3 in DNA: TGTGCCAGCAGCCCCACGGAGGATACGCAGTATTTT. It translates to CASSPTEDTQYF.

Only a few counts were recorded for this clone. Other DNA sequences in this sample translate to the same CDR3. This rearrangement joins TRBV30 to TRBJ1-5, with TRBD1 matching over 9 bases. This CDR3 comprises 13 residues. CDR1 and CDR2 (germline): GTSNPN, SVGIG (reference sequence). V gave up 2 bases and J gave up 7 bases; unmatched junction bases: 3. For the CDR3, the DNA is TGTGCCTGGAGTAGACAGGGGGGGCAGCCCCAGCATTTT. Protein sequence: CAWSRQGGQPQHF.

The J gene is TRBJ1-3, the V gene TRBV11-2; the D gene is possibly TRBD1 (5 bases). Germline values: CDR1 SGHAT, CDR2 FQNNGV. This CDR3 region has 15 residues. Trimming cost V 8 bases and J 0 bases, with 14 bases left between them. CDR3 sequence: CASSRGGSSGNTIYF. In DNA, the CDR3 is TGTGCCAGCTCCCGTGGGGGGAGCTCTGGAAACACCATATATTTT.

This chain uses TRBV11-2 with TRBJ1-1; TRBD1 matches at 7 bases. This CDR3 region has 14 residues. Germline CDR1 and CDR2: SGHAT and FQNNGV. J gave up 6 bases and V 5 bases, and 9 bases lay outside the gene matches. DNA of the CDR3: TGTGCCAGCAGCCCGAGAGACAGGGAGGCTGAAGCTTTCTTT. The encoded protein is CASSPRDREAEAFF. Based on the CDR3 plus reference TRBV11-2 and TRBJ1-1, the full variable domain is EAGVAQSPRYKIIEKRQSVAFWCNPISGHATLYWYQQILGQGPKLLIQFQNNGVVDDSQLPKDRFSAERLKGVDSTLKIQPAKLEDSAVYLCASSPRDREAEAFFGQGTRLTVV.

This clone has a single count. V is TRBV12-5 and J is TRBJ2-2; TRBD2 agrees at 9 bases. The CDR3 has 16 amino acids. V lost 5 bases to trimming and J lost 5 bases; unmatched junction nucleotides: 9. Germline lookup yields CDR1 LGHNT and CDR2 FRNRAP. Here the CDR3 reads CASGPIRGGETGELFF. CDR3 DNA: TGTGCTAGTGGTCCGATTCGCGGGGGGGAAACCGGGGAGCTGTTTTTT.

The chain links TRBV9 to TRBJ2-7; D remains unclear. The length of the CDR3 is 14 residues. Trimming pared 3 bases from V and 6 bases from J, leaving 16 bases between. CDR1 SGDLS and CDR2 YYNGEE come from the germline V gene. The CDR3 nucleotides are TGTGCCAGCAGCGCCTATAGAAGTTCATCCGAGCAGTACTTC. As protein: CASSAYRSSSEQYF.

The genes are TRBV5-1 and TRBJ2-2, with D possibly TRBD2 on 5 matching bases. The ends were cut back, 2 bases at V and 1 base at J, with 12 bases in the middle. The CDR3 covers 16 residues. The germline CDR1 and CDR2 sequences are SGHRS and YFSETQ. The CDR3 is CASSFIGGLNTGELFF. Written as DNA, the CDR3 is TGCGCCAGCAGCTTTATTGGCGGGCTGAACACCGGGGAGCTGTTTTTT.

The chain has TRBV9 and TRBJ2-2; 12 nucleotides line up with TRBD2. J gave up 3 bases and V 3 bases, and 6 bases lay outside the gene matches. The germline V gene has CDR1 SGDLS and CDR2 YYNGEE. The CDR3 consists of 17 residues. The CDR3 DNA reads as TGTGCCAGCAGCGATCCTAGCGGGGGGGCTTACACCGGGGAGCTGTTTTTT. Translating gives CASSDPSGGAYTGELFF.

The chain employs TRBV5-6 and TRBJ1-4; 10 bases are a match to TRBD1. Germline V gene data show CDR1 as SGHDT and CDR2 as YYEEEE. With V trimmed by 4 bases and J by 6 bases, 6 bases remained unmatched. The CDR3 has 15 residues. The CDR3 region is CASSPGTGAYEKLFF. As DNA, the CDR3 is TGTGCCAGCAGCCCCGGGACAGGGGCTTATGAAAAACTGTTTTTT. Full variable domain (remainder filled in from reference TRBV5-6 and TRBJ1-4): DAGVTQSPTHLIKTRGQQVTLRCSPKSGHDTVSWYQQALGQGPQFIFQYYEEEERQRGNFPDRFSGHQFPNYSSELNVNALLLGDSALYLCASSPGTGAYEKLFFGSGTQLSVL.

The V gene is TRBV11-2, the J gene TRBJ2-7; 9 bases are a match to TRBD1. CDR3 size: 15 residues. J gave up 3 bases and V 4 bases, and 7 bases lay outside the gene matches. Germline CDR1 is SGHAT and CDR2 is FQNNGV. The CDR3 loop reads CASSSAGTGIYEQYF. In nucleotides, the CDR3 is TGTGCCAGCAGCTCCGCCGGGACAGGGATCTACGAGCAGTACTTC.

The CDR3 nucleotides are TGCGCCAGCAGCTCCGGGATCCTCAATCAGCCCCAGCATTTT. Amino acid sequence: CASSSGILNQPQHF. The V call is TRBV5-1, the J call TRBJ1-5; D unclear. Germline CDR1 and CDR2: SGHRS and YFSETQ. V lost 3 bases and J 3 bases, leaving 10 bases between the germline ends. This CDR3 is built from 14 residues.

The chain is built from TRBV3-1 (or the pseudogene TRBV3-2) and TRBJ1-6; no reliable D call. Looked up from germline, CDR1 is LGHDT and CDR2 is YNNKEL (reference sequence). The V end was cut by 1 base, the J end by 7 bases, with 5 bases between. The CDR3 runs 13 residues. CDR3 nucleotides: TGTGCCAGCAGCCAAGGCGCGAATTCACCCCTCCACTTT. Protein product: CASSQGANSPLHF.

V gene TRBV24-1 combines with J gene TRBJ1-2, with D possibly being TRBD1 (6 bases). The CDR3 runs 13 residues. Looked up from germline, CDR1 is KGHDR and CDR2 is SFDVKD. Trimming took off 4 bases at V and 6 bases at J, with 11 bases between the two ends. In DNA form, the CDR3 reads TGTGCCACCAGTGACAGGGGCCCGGATGGCTACACCTTC. As protein: CATSDRGPDGYTF.